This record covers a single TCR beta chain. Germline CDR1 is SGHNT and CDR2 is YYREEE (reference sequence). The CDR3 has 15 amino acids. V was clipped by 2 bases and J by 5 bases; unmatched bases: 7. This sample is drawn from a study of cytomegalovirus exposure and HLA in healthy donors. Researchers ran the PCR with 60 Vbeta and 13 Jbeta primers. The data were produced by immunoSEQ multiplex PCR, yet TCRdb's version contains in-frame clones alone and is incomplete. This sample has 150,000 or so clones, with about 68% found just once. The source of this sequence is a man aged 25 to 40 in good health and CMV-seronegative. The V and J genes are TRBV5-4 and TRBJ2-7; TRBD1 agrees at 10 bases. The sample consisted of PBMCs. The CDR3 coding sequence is TGTGCCAGCAGCTTTGATGGACAGGGGGTCGACGAGCAGTACTTC. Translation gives CASSFDGQGVDEQYF. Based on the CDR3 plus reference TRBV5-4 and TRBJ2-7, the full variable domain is ETGVTQSPTHLIKTRGQQVTLRCSSQSGHNTVSWYQQALGQGPQFIFQYYREEENGRGNFPPRFSGLQFPNYSSELNVNALELDDSALYLCASSFDGQGVDEQYFGPGTRLTVT.